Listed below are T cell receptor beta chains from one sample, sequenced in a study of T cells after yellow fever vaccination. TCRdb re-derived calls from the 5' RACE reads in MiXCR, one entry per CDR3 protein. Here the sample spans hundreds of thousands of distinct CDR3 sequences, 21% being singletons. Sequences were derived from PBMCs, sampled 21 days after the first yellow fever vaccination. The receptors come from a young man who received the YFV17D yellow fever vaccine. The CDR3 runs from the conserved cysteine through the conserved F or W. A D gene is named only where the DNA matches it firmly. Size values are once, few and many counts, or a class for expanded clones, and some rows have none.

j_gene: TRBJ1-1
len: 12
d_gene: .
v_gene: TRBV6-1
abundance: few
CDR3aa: CASRYKNTEAFF
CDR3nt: TGTGCCAGCAGGTACAAGAACACTGAAGCTTTCTTT

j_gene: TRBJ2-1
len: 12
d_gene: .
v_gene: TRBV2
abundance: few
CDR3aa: CASSGGTGEQFF
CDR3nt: TGTGCCAGCAGTGGAGGTACGGGGGAGCAGTTCTTC

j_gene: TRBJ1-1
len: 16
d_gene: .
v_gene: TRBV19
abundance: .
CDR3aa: CASSKRNYDLYTEAFF
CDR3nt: TGTGCCAGTAGTAAAAGGAATTACGATCTCTACACTGAAGCTTTCTTT

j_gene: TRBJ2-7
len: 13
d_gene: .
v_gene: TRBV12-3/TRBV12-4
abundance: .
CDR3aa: CASSLKTPYEQYF
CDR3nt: TGTGCCAGCAGTTTAAAGACGCCCTACGAGCAGTACTTC

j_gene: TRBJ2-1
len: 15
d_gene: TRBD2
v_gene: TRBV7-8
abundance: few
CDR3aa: CASSPSGGDYNEQFF
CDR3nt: TGTGCCAGCAGCCCTAGCGGGGGGGACTACAATGAGCAGTTCTTC

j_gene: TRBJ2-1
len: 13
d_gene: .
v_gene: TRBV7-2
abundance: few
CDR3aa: CASSLRGVGEQFF
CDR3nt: TGTGCCAGCAGCTTAAGGGGAGTCGGTGAGCAGTTCTTC

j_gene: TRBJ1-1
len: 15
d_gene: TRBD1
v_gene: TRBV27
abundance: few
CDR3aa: CASSLSVGQGGEAFF
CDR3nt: TGTGCCAGCAGTTTATCAGTCGGTCAGGGGGGCGAGGCTTTCTTT

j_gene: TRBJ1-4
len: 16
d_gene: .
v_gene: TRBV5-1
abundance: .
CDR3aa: CASSLGHGATNEKLFF
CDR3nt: TGCGCCAGCAGCTTGGGGCACGGAGCAACTAATGAAAAACTGTTTTTT

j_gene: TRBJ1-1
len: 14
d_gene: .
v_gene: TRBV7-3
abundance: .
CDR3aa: CASSSRGGDTEAFF
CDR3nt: TGTGCCAGCAGTTCCAGGGGAGGGGACACTGAAGCTTTCTTT

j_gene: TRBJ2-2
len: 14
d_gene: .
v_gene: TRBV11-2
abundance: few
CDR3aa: CASSLVSGVGELFF
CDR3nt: TGTGCCAGCAGCTTAGTATCCGGGGTCGGGGAGCTGTTTTTT

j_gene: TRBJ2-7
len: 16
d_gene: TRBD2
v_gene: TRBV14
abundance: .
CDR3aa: CASSHGLAGIGGEQYF
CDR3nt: TGTGCCAGCAGCCACGGACTAGCGGGGATCGGGGGCGAGCAGTACTTC

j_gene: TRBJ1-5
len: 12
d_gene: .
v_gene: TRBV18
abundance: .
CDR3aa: CASSNGDQPQHF
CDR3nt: TGTGCCAGCTCGAACGGTGATCAGCCCCAGCATTTT

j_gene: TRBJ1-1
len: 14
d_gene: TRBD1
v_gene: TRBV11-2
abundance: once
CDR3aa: CASSPQGMDTEAFF
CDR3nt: TGTGCCAGCAGTCCACAGGGGATGGACACTGAAGCTTTCTTT

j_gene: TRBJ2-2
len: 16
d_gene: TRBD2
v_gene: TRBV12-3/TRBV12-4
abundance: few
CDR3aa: CASSLGLAEGTGELFF
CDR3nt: TGTGCCAGCAGCCTCGGACTAGCGGAGGGCACCGGGGAGCTGTTTTTT

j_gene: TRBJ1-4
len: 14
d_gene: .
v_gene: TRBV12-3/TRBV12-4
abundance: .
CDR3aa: CASSLSETNEKLFF
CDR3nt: TGTGCCAGCAGTTTGAGTGAAACTAATGAAAAACTGTTTTTT

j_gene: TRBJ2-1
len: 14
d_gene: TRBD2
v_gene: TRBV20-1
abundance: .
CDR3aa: CSGRAGSSYNEQFF
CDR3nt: TGCAGCGGGAGGGCGGGAAGCTCCTACAATGAGCAGTTCTTC

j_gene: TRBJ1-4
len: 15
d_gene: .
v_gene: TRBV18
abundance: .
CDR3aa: CASSPPGAGTEKLFF
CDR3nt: TGTGCCAGCTCACCACCGGGGGCAGGCACCGAAAAACTGTTTTTT

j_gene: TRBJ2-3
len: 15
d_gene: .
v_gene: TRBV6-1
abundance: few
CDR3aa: CASRRGGYGTDTQYF
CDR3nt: TGTGCCAGCAGAAGGGGGGGGTACGGCACAGATACGCAGTATTTT

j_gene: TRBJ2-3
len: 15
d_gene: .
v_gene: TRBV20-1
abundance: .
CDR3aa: CSARSPGDGTDTQYF
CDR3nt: TGCAGTGCTAGATCGCCAGGGGACGGCACAGATACGCAGTATTTT

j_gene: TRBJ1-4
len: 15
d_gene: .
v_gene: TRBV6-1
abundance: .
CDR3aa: CASSGMRGPNEKLFF
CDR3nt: TGTGCCAGCAGTGGGATGAGGGGACCGAATGAAAAACTGTTTTTT

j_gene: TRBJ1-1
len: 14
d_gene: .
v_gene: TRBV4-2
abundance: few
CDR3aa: CASSQARANTEAFF
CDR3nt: TGTGCCAGCAGCCAAGCCAGAGCGAACACTGAAGCTTTCTTT

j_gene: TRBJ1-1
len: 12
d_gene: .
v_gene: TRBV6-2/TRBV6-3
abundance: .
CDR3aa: CASSPTGDEAFF
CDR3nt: TGTGCCAGCAGCCCTACAGGCGATGAAGCTTTCTTT

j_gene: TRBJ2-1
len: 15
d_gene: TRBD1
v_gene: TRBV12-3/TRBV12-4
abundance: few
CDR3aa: CASRPMDRGRDEQFF
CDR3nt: TGTGCCAGCAGACCCATGGACAGGGGGCGGGATGAGCAGTTCTTC

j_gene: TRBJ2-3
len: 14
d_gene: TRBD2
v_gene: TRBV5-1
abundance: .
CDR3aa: CASSLEQASGGPYF
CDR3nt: TGCGCCAGCAGCTTGGAGCAGGCTAGCGGGGGCCCTTATTTT

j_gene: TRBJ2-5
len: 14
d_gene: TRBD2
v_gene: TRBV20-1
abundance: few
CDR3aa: CSARIAGVRGTQYF
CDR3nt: TGCAGTGCTAGGATCGCGGGGGTCCGGGGGACCCAGTACTTC

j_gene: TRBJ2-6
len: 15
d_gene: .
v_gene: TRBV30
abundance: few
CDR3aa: CAWSLGSAGANVLTF
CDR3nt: TGTGCCTGGAGTCTGGGGTCAGCTGGGGCCAACGTCCTGACTTTC

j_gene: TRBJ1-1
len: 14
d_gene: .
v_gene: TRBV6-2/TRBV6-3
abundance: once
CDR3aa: CASTSAGKNTEAFF
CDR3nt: TGTGCCAGCACCTCGGCGGGTAAGAACACTGAAGCTTTCTTT

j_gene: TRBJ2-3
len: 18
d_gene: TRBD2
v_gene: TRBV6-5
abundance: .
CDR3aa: CASSYRPPAGGDSDTQYF
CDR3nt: TGTGCCAGCAGTTACCGCCCTCCCGCGGGGGGGGACTCCGATACGCAGTATTTT

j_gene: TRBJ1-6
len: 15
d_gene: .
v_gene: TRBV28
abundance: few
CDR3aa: CASRDRGAPRSPLHF
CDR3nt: TGTGCCAGCAGAGACCGCGGGGCCCCAAGATCACCCCTCCACTTT

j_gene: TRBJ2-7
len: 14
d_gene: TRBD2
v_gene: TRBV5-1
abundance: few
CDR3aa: CASSWSGSSYEQYF
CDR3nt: TGCGCCAGCAGCTGGAGCGGGAGCTCCTACGAGCAGTACTTC

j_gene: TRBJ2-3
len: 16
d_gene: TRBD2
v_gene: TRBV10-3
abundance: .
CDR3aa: CAIRRTSGGGTDTQYF
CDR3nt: TGTGCCATCAGACGGACTAGCGGGGGAGGCACAGATACGCAGTATTTT

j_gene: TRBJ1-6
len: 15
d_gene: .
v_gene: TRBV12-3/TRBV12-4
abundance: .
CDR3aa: CASSLLGTKNSPLHF
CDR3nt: TGTGCCAGCAGTCTCTTAGGGACAAAAAATTCACCCCTCCACTTT

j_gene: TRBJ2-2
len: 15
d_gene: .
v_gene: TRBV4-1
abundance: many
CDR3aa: CASSHPTGAPGELFF
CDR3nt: TGCGCCAGCAGTCACCCGACGGGCGCTCCCGGGGAGCTGTTTTTT

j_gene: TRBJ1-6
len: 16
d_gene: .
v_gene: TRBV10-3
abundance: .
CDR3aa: CATHSREGVVGSPLHF
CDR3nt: TGTGCCACCCATTCCCGGGAAGGGGTGGTAGGTTCACCCCTCCACTTT

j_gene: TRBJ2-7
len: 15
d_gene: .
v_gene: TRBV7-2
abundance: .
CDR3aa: CASSQDSRGAYEQYF
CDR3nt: TGTGCCAGCAGTCAAGACAGTCGTGGGGCCTACGAGCAGTACTTC

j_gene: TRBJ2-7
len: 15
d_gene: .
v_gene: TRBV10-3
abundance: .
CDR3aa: CAISEFLSGLYEQYF
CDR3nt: TGTGCCATCAGTGAGTTCCTATCAGGTCTCTACGAGCAGTACTTC

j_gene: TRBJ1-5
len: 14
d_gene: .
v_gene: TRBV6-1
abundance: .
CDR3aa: CASNQGSSNQPQHF
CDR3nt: TGTGCCAGCAACCAGGGCAGTAGCAATCAGCCCCAGCATTTT

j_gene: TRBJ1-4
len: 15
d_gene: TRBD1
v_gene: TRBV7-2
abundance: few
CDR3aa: CASSPRQGGVEKLFF
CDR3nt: TGTGCCAGCAGCCCTCGACAGGGGGGGGTAGAAAAACTGTTTTTT

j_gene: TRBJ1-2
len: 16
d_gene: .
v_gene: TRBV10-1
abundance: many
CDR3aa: CASSESRGLGFYGYTF
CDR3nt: TGCGCCAGCAGTGAGTCGAGAGGGCTGGGATTCTATGGCTACACCTTC

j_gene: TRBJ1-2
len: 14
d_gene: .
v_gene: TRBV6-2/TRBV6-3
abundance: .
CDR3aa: CASSYDGVADGYTF
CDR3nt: TGTGCCAGCAGTTACGACGGGGTTGCTGATGGCTACACCTTC

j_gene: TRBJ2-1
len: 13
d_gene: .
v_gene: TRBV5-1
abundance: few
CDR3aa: CASSRPGYNEQFF
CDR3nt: TGCGCCAGCAGCAGGCCAGGTTACAATGAGCAGTTCTTC

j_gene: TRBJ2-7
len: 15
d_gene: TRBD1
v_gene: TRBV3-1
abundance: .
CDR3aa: CASSPLRTGAYEQYF
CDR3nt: TGTGCCAGCAGCCCCCTACGGACAGGAGCCTACGAGCAGTACTTC

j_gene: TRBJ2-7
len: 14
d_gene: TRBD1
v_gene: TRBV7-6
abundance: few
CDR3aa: CASSLETGGYEQYF
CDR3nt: TGTGCCAGCAGCTTAGAAACAGGGGGCTACGAGCAGTACTTC

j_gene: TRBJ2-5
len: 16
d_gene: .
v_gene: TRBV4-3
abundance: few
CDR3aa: CASSQERGSLRETQYF
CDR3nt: TGCGCCAGCAGCCAAGAGAGGGGATCCCTAAGGGAGACCCAGTACTTC

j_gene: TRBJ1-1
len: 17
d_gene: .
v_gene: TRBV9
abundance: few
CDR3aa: CASSVDSLGRGGTEAFF
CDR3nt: TGTGCCAGCAGCGTAGACTCTCTCGGACGGGGAGGGACTGAAGCTTTCTTT

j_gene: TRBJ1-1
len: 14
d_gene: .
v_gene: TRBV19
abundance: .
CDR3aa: CASSWKLMNTEAFF
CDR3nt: TGTGCCAGTAGTTGGAAGCTCATGAACACTGAAGCTTTCTTT

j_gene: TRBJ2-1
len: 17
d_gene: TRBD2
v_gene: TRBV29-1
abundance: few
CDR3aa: CSVEDGELAGGLNEQFF
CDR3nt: TGCAGCGTTGAAGATGGGGAACTAGCGGGGGGGTTGAATGAGCAGTTCTTC

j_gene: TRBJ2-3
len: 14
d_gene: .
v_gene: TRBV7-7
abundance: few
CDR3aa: CASSSRGHTDTQYF
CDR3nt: TGTGCTAGCAGCTCCCGGGGCCACACAGATACGCAGTATTTT

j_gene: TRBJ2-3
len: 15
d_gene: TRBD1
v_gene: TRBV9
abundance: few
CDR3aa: CASSVAQTGADTQYF
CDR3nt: TGTGCCAGCAGCGTAGCTCAAACAGGGGCAGATACGCAGTATTTT

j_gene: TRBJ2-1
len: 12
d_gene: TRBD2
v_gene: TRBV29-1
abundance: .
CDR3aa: CSVGGLAAEQFF
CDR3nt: TGCAGCGTTGGGGGACTAGCGGCTGAGCAGTTCTTC

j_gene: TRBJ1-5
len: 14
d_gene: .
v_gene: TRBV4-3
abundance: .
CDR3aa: CASSQEPRVGPQHF
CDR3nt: TGCGCCAGCAGCCAAGAGCCCAGGGTCGGGCCCCAGCATTTT

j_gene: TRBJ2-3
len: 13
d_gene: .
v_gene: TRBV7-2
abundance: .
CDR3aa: CASSTDNTDTQYF
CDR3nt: TGTGCCAGCAGTACCGACAACACAGATACGCAGTATTTT

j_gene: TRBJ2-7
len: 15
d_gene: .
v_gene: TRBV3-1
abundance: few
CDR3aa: CASSQVRSGAYEQYF
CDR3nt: TGTGCCAGCAGCCAAGTTCGGAGCGGCGCCTACGAGCAGTACTTC

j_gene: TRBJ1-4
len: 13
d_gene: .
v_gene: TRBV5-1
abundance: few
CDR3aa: CASSLNSDEKLFF
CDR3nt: TGCGCCAGCAGCTTAAACAGTGATGAAAAACTGTTTTTT

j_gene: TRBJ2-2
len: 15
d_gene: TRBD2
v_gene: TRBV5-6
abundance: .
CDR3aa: CASSFLLTSPGELFF
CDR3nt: TGTGCCAGCAGCTTCCTCCTGACTAGCCCCGGGGAGCTGTTTTTT

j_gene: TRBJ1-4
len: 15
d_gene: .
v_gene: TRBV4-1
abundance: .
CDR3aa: CASSQVWAGNEKLFF
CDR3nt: TGCGCCAGCAGCCAAGTATGGGCGGGTAATGAAAAACTGTTTTTT